Listed here are 10 T cell receptor beta chains from one sample, sequenced in a study of blood T cell repertoires in COVID-19. Assay: immunoSEQ multiplex PCR; the TCRdb copy retains only in-frame clones and omits some. Here the sample spans roughly 230,000 clones, almost 85% being singletons. The sample consisted of peripheral blood. These receptors were collected from a man aged 50-60 years with COVID-19, enrolled during active disease.

J is TRBJ1-1 and V is TRBV9, with TRBD1 matching 10 bases. Germline CDR1 SGDLS, CDR2 YYNGEE. The CDR3 is 15 amino acids. The J segment lost 0 bases and the V segment lost 5 bases, leaving 4 bases of the junction unmatched. The CDR3 sequence is CASRTGQGVNTEAFF. The CDR3 coding sequence is TGTGCCAGCAGGACAGGACAGGGGGTGAACACTGAAGCTTTCTTT.

This CDR3 reads CASSWGGAPPGTQYF. The CDR3 DNA reads TGTGCCAGCAGTTGGGGCGGGGCCCCTCCGGGGACCCAGTACTTC. J is TRBJ2-5 and V is TRBV6-5; the D gene is possibly TRBD2 (6 bases). The CDR3 length is 15 residues. The V end was cut by 4 bases, the J end by 7 bases, with 19 bases between. The V gene's germline CDR1 is MNHEY and CDR2 SVGAGI.

By sample share, this clone is medium-sized. The chain joins TRBV30 to TRBJ1-2; D is uncertain. From germline, CDR1 is GTSNPN and CDR2 SVGIG (reference sequence). Trimming pared 0 bases from V and 4 bases from J, leaving 12 bases between. This CDR3 region has 14 residues. The CDR3 DNA follows: TGTGCCTGGAGTGTTGCCGGGGAGAGCTATGGCTACACCTTC. As protein: CAWSVAGESYGYTF.

The V and J genes are TRBV15 and TRBJ2-2, with D perhaps TRBD1 (6 bases). Between the trimmed V and J ends, which lost 1 base and 1 base, there was a span of 13 bases. This CDR3 is built from 17 residues. Germline lookup yields CDR1 LNHNV and CDR2 YYDKDF (reference sequence). CDR3 DNA: TGTGCCACCAGCAGAGTGTTGGACAGTAAGAACACCGGGGAGCTGTTTTTT. Translating gives CATSRVLDSKNTGELFF.

The rearrangement uses TRBV9 and TRBJ2-3; the D is unclear. The CDR3 extends over 15 amino acids. V lost 2 bases, J lost 4 bases, and 14 bases lay in between. CDR1 is SGDLS, CDR2 YYNGEE, per germline. The CDR3 protein is CASSVNGLRSDTQYF. In nucleotides, the CDR3 is TGTGCCAGCAGCGTCAACGGGTTACGGTCAGATACGCAGTATTTT.

This sequence joins TRBV5-1 and TRBJ1-1; D might be TRBD1 (6 bases). V lost 0 bases to trimming and J lost 1 base, with 10 bases between them. The CDR3 contains 15 residues. Germline V gene lookup returns CDR1 SGHRS and CDR2 YFSETQ. This CDR3 is CASSLGDRRNTEAFF. CDR3 DNA: TGCGCCAGCAGCTTGGGCGACAGGAGGAACACTGAAGCTTTCTTT.

The V gene is TRBV24-1, the J gene TRBJ2-3; 10 nucleotides match TRBD1. With V trimmed by 4 bases and J by 3 bases, 9 bases remained unmatched. The CDR3 sequence is 17 residues long. Germline V CDR1 and CDR2: KGHDR, SFDVKD. CDR3 bases: TGTGCCACCAGTGACCCGGGACAGGGGTATTGGACAGATACGCAGTATTTT. This translates into CATSDPGQGYWTDTQYF.

The chain recombines TRBV28 with TRBJ1-1, with D unclear. The V gene lost 7 bases and the J gene lost 0 bases, with 12 bases spanning the gap. The CDR3 length is 14 residues. Germline CDR1 is MDHEN and CDR2 is SYDVKM. In DNA form, the CDR3 reads TGTGCCAGCATCTCTCGAGGGTTGAACACTGAAGCTTTCTTT. It yields the protein CASISRGLNTEAFF.

Here the CDR3 DNA reads TGTGCCAGCAGCTTACGGAGGGACCCGCGGAGGAATGAGCAGTTCTTC. It codes for CASSLRRDPRRNEQFF. The rearrangement links TRBV7-2 to TRBJ2-1; D is possibly TRBD2 (6 bases). V was pared by 2 bases and J by 7 bases, with 18 bases between. The CDR3 has 16 amino acids. Germline V gene lookup returns CDR1 SGHTA and CDR2 FQGNSA.

The genes are TRBV4-1 and TRBJ1-4, with 7 bases matching TRBD1. The V gene's germline CDR1 is MGHRA and CDR2 YSYEKL. J gave up 5 bases and V 4 bases, and 4 bases lay outside the gene matches. CDR3 length: 14 residues. The CDR3 nucleotides read TGCGCCAGCAGCCCGGGACAGTTGAATGAAAAACTGTTTTTT. This encodes CASSPGQLNEKLFF.